These T cell receptor beta chains were read from a single sample in a study of shared clonotypes between healthy human individuals. Profiled with immunoSEQ multiplex PCR; TCRdb holds only in-frame clones, not every one. The data hold 2.5 million or so clones, with more than 90% observed a single time. Sequencing was done on a sample of naive CD4+ T cells sorted from blood. The receptors originated from a man younger than 35 in good health. CDR3s include the opening cysteine and the closing phenylalanine or tryptophan. D genes are given only for firm matches. Some rows mark clone size as missing; the rest say once, few, many or name a class of expanded clone.

clone size | J gene | CDR3 length | V gene | D gene | CDR3 DNA | CDR3 protein
. | TRBJ1-2 | 15 | TRBV29-1 | . | TGCAGCGTTGAAGATCGTAGGGCAGCGAACTATGGCTACACCTTC | CSVEDRRAANYGYTF
. | TRBJ1-6 | 15 | TRBV6-5 | . | TGTGCCAGCTCAAACCAGGGGCGTTTCCCGTCACCCCTCCACTTT | CASSNQGRFPSPLHF
once | TRBJ2-1 | 12 | TRBV10-3 | . | TGTGCCATCAGTGGGGACGACATAGAGCAGTTCTTC | CAISGDDIEQFF
. | TRBJ2-7 | 15 | TRBV6-6 | . | TGTGCCAGCAGGGTCGGGTCGAAGACCGGGAACGAGCAGTACTTC | CASRVGSKTGNEQYF
once | TRBJ2-3 | 13 | TRBV10-3 | . | TGTGCCATCAGTGAAACAGGCACAGATACGCAGTATTTT | CAISETGTDTQYF
. | TRBJ1-4 | 15 | TRBV28 | TRBD1 | TGTGCCAGCAGTCCCGAGGGACAGGGGAACGAAAAACTGTTTTTT | CASSPEGQGNEKLFF
. | TRBJ1-2 | 15 | TRBV7-2 | . | TGTGCCAGCAGCCAAGAGGGACGGGGGCATTATGGCTACACCTTC | CASSQEGRGHYGYTF
. | TRBJ2-3 | 15 | TRBV27 | . | TGTGCCAGCAGTATGGGACTTCCTAGCACAGATACGCAGTATTTT | CASSMGLPSTDTQYF
. | TRBJ2-1 | 15 | TRBV7-2 | TRBD2 | TGTGCCAGCAGCTACCGACTAGCGGGAGGTCCTGAGCAGTTCTTC | CASSYRLAGGPEQFF
few | TRBJ1-1 | 14 | TRBV5-4 | TRBD1 | TGTGCCAGCAGCGGGGACAGCTGGGACACTGAAGCTTTCTTT | CASSGDSWDTEAFF
once | TRBJ2-6 | 16 | TRBV10-2 | . | TGCGCCAGCAGTGATAGAGGGTCCTCTGGGGCCAACGTCCTGACTTTC | CASSDRGSSGANVLTF
few | TRBJ1-1 | 13 | TRBV5-1 | . | TGCGCCAGCAGCTTTATGGTGAACACTGAAGCTTTCTTT | CASSFMVNTEAFF
once | TRBJ1-5 | 18 | TRBV5-1 | TRBD1 | TGCGCCAGCAGCTTCCTTCGACAGGGTAACTTTAGCAATCAGCCCCAGCATTTT | CASSFLRQGNFSNQPQHF
once | TRBJ1-2 | 13 | TRBV6-1 | TRBD1 | TGTGCCAGCAGGAGGACAGGGGACTATGGCTACACCTTC | CASRRTGDYGYTF
. | TRBJ1-1 | 13 | TRBV4-1 | . | TGCGCCAGCAGCCAAGGGGCGGACACTGAAGCTTTCTTT | CASSQGADTEAFF
. | TRBJ2-5 | 16 | TRBV5-1 | TRBD2 | TGCGCCAGCAGCTTGGGGTCTAGCGGGGCTTGGGAGACCCAGTACTTC | CASSLGSSGAWETQYF
. | TRBJ2-7 | 13 | TRBV5-1 | . | TGCGCCAGCAGCTTGGAGGAGCCGGGAGAGCAGTACTTC | CASSLEEPGEQYF
. | TRBJ2-5 | 14 | TRBV11-2 | TRBD2 | TGTGCCAGCAGCTTGGGGGGAGCGGGAGGAACCCAGTACTTC | CASSLGGAGGTQYF
. | TRBJ1-1 | 13 | TRBV30 | . | TGTGCCTGGAGTCCGCAGTCGAACACTGAAGCTTTCTTT | CAWSPQSNTEAFF
. | TRBJ2-7 | 14 | TRBV5-1 | TRBD2 | TGCGCCAGCAGCCCAACTAGCGGGAGTTACGAGCAGTACTTC | CASSPTSGSYEQYF
. | TRBJ2-2 | 14 | TRBV15 | TRBD1 | TGTGCCACCAGCAGGGCAGGGGGAACCGGGGAGCTGTTTTTT | CATSRAGGTGELFF
. | TRBJ1-3 | 11 | TRBV5-6 | . | TGTGCCAGCAGCTTGAAGGGCACCATATATTTT | CASSLKGTIYF
. | TRBJ1-5 | 14 | TRBV6-1 | . | TGTGCCAGCAGTGAATTGGATAGCAATCAGCCCCAGCATTTT | CASSELDSNQPQHF
. | TRBJ1-6 | 15 | TRBV28 | . | TGTGCCAGCAGCCGGGAGAAGGTGGGAAATTCACCCCTCCACTTT | CASSREKVGNSPLHF
. | TRBJ2-3 | 17 | TRBV5-4 | TRBD2 | TGTGCCAGCAGCTTGGGGGCTAGCGGGCCTAGCACAGATACGCAGTATTTT | CASSLGASGPSTDTQYF
. | TRBJ2-7 | 14 | TRBV7-9 | . | TGTGCCAGCAGCTCAATGGGCCAGTACTACGAGCAGTACTTC | CASSSMGQYYEQYF
. | TRBJ1-5 | 15 | TRBV28 | . | TGTGCCAGCAGCTGGGTATTTGGGAGCAATCAGCCCCAGCATTTT | CASSWVFGSNQPQHF
. | TRBJ2-3 | 18 | TRBV28 | . | TGTGCCATCCCGCCCCGGGACAATGAGCCTAGCGCGACAGGTACGCAGTATTTT | CAIPPRDNEPSATGTQYF
few | TRBJ2-7 | 13 | TRBV13 | TRBD1 | TGTGCCAGCAGCACGACAGGGGGGTACGAGCAGTACTTC | CASSTTGGYEQYF
. | TRBJ2-7 | 12 | TRBV5-1 | . | TGCGCCAGCAGTCCTCAGGGCTACGAGCAGTACTTC | CASSPQGYEQYF
. | TRBJ1-5 | 16 | TRBV15 | . | TGTGCTACCAGTATTCCTCCGGCTAAGGGCAATCAGCCCCAGCATTTT | CATSIPPAKGNQPQHF
. | TRBJ2-5 | 13 | TRBV5-1 | . | TGCGCCAGCAGCCGCGACTTGGGAGAGACCCAGTACTTC | CASSRDLGETQYF
. | TRBJ2-7 | 14 | TRBV7-9 | TRBD2 | TGTGCCAGCAGCTTAGGCAGGGAGGGGTACGAGCAGTACTTC | CASSLGREGYEQYF
. | TRBJ2-5 | 13 | TRBV7-3 | . | TGTGCCAGCAGCTTAGAGGGGGAAGAGACCCAGTACTTC | CASSLEGEETQYF
. | TRBJ1-5 | 14 | TRBV30 | . | TGTGCCTGGACCAATGCGGGAGTCAATCAGCCCCAGCATTTT | CAWTNAGVNQPQHF
few | TRBJ1-1 | 13 | TRBV6-4 | . | TGTGCCAGCAGCGTAGATTCTTCCACTGAAGCTTTCTTT | CASSVDSSTEAFF
. | TRBJ2-7 | 13 | TRBV10-3 | . | TGTGCCATCAGTAACTCGGGGGACTACGAGCAGTACTTC | CAISNSGDYEQYF
. | TRBJ2-7 | 15 | TRBV6-1 | . | TGTGCCAGCAGTGAACCGGCAGAGGGACCCTACGAGCAGTACTTC | CASSEPAEGPYEQYF
. | TRBJ2-5 | 14 | TRBV5-1 | . | TGCGCCAGCAGCTTGCAAGGGGGGGGAGAGACCCAGTACTTC | CASSLQGGGETQYF
. | TRBJ1-1 | 14 | TRBV6-5 | . | TGTGCCAGCAGTAGCGGTGCGGGGATCACTGAAGCTTTCTTT | CASSSGAGITEAFF
. | TRBJ1-3 | 15 | TRBV30 | . | TGTGCCTGGAGTCCCGGGACGGCCTCTGGAAACACCATATATTTT | CAWSPGTASGNTIYF
. | TRBJ2-6 | 19 | TRBV14 | . | TGTGCCAGCAGCCCTGGAGGGGACAGTTTTCGCTCTGGGGCCAACGTCCTGACTTTC | CASSPGGDSFRSGANVLTF
. | TRBJ2-1 | 14 | TRBV5-4 | TRBD2 | TGTGCCAGCAGCTTTAGCGGGAGTCACAATGAGCAGTTCTTC | CASSFSGSHNEQFF
. | TRBJ2-3 | 11 | TRBV20-1 | . | TGCAGTCCTACTTCCGGGATACCGCAGTATTTT | CSPTSGIPQYF
. | TRBJ2-1 | 16 | TRBV11-3 | . | TGTGCCAGCAGCTTAGATGGCTGGAGAGTAAACAATGAGCAGTTCTTC | CASSLDGWRVNNEQFF
once | TRBJ1-2 | 15 | TRBV15 | . | TGTGCCACCAGCAGACCAGAAATTACAGGTTATGGCTACACCTTC | CATSRPEITGYGYTF
. | TRBJ1-6 | 15 | TRBV25-1 | . | TGTGCCAGCAGTGAATCGGACAGACCAAATTCACCCCTCCACTTT | CASSESDRPNSPLHF
. | TRBJ1-6 | 14 | TRBV6-1 | . | TGTGCCAGCAGTCCCGGGACGGGGAATTCACCCCTCCACTTT | CASSPGTGNSPLHF
. | TRBJ2-7 | 15 | TRBV6-6 | TRBD1 | TGTGCCAGCAGTTACGGACAGGGGCCCACCTACGAGCAGTACTTC | CASSYGQGPTYEQYF
once | TRBJ1-2 | 13 | TRBV9 | . | TGTGCCAGCAGCGTAGAAGGGCTTTATGGCTACACCTTC | CASSVEGLYGYTF
. | TRBJ1-2 | 12 | TRBV19 | . | TGTGCCAGTTCGGACGGAGTATATGGCTACACCTTC | CASSDGVYGYTF
few | TRBJ1-5 | 13 | TRBV6-1 | . | TGTGCCAGCAGTGAAGGCATCAATCAGCCCCAGCATTTT | CASSEGINQPQHF
. | TRBJ2-5 | 15 | TRBV5-4 | . | TGTGCCAGCAGCTTGACCGAGTGGGCCCAAGAGACCCAGTACTTC | CASSLTEWAQETQYF
. | TRBJ2-7 | 13 | TRBV29-1 | . | TGCAGCGTTGATCGGGTAGGTTTTGGCGAGCAGTACTTC | CSVDRVGFGEQYF